Detailed here is one T cell receptor beta chain. Its antigen remains unidentified. The germline V gene has CDR1 MNHNS and CDR2 SASEGT. V was cut by 6 bases and J by 3 bases, with 11 bases left in between. This CDR3 region has 14 residues. Single viable CD3+CD4+CD8-CD45RO+ cells were sorted as the memory CD4+ T cells. TCRdb's table, derived via immunoSEQ multiplex PCR, lists solely in-frame clones and lacks some. The sample includes some 30,000 clones, roughly 80% of them seen just once. This entry is derived from a study of memory CD4+ T cells and cytomegalovirus serostatus. Whole-study context: Healthy Belgian adult donors included roughly ten CMV-positive and some 23 CMV-negative people. General study points: Median bootstrapped AUC for CMV status was about 0.95 originally, about 0.9 US-trained.

The source is an adult in good health and CMV-seronegative. Some clones in this sample may be carry-over from other donors' samples. The specimen was memory CD4+ T cells from blood. The chain couples TRBV6-1 to TRBJ2-2; the D gene is possibly TRBD2 (6 bases). The CDR3, as DNA: TGTGCCAGCAGGTGGGGCGGGGACACCGGGGAGCTGTTTTTT. Its translation is CASRWGGDTGELFF.